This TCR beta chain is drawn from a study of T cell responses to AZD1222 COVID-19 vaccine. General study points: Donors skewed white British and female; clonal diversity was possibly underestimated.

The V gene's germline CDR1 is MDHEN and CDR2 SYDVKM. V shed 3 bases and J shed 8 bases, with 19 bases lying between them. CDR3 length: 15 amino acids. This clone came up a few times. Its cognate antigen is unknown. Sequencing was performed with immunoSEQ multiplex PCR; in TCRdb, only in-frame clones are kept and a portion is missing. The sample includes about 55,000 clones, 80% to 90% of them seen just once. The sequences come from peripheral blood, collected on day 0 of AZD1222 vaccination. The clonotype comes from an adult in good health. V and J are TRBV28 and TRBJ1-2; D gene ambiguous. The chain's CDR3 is CASSFYYRGSSGYTF. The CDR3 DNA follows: TGTGCCAGCAGTTTTTATTACCGGGGATCGTCCGGCTACACCTTC.